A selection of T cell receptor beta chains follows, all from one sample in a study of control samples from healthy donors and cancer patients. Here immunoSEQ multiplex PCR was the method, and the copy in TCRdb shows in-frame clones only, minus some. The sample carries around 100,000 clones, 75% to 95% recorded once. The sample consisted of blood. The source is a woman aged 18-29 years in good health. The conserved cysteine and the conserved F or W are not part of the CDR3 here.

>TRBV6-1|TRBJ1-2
ASSEAWQTLPRHGYT
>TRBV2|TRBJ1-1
ASSEALAINTEAF
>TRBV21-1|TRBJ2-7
ASSIAGPTYEQY
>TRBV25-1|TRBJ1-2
ASSEYISGDRGYGYT
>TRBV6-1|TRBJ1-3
ASSEAWVPGNTIY
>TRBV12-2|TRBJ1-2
ASRLVADGVPPNYGYT
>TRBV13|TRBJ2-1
ASSSGGGNEQF
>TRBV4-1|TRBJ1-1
ASSLQTGRTEAF
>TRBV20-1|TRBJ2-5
SASGGGQETQY
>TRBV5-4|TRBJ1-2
ASSLGGASNYGYT
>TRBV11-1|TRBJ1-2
ASSLRPGDNYGYT
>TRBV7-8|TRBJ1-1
ASSLGPKTEAF
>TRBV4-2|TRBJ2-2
ASSQGSKSFGGELF
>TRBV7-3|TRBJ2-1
ASSSPSGGAYNEQF
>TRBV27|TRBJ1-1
ASSLIPDPTEGTEAF
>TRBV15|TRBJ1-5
ATSRDLGGGRQPQH
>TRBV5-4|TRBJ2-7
ASSLVGQGYEQY
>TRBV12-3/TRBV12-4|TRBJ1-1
ASSLGTALN
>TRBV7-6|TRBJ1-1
AVKPAGMNTEAF
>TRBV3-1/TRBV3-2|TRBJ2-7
ASSQRDVGEQY
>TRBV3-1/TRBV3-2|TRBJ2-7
ASSQDRRLAGPSYEQY
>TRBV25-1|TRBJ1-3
ASSELDRAGNTIY
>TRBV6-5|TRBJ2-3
ASSYGPGVTDTQY
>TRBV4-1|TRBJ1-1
ASSQQGTEAF
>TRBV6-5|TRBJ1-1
ASSKWTALNTEAF
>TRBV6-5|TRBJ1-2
ASSYGGPSYGYT
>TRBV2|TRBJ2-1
ASSPGGYNEQF
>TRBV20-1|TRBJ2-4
SASSSMGELAKNIQY
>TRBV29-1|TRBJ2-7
SVDENYEQY
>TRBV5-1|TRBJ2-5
ASSLQETQY
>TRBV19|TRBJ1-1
ASSIDPTGEAF
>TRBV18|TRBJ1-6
ASSPTQDPRDNSPLH
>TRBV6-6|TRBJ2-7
ASRDVGTNYEQY
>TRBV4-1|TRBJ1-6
ASSQGLYNSPLH
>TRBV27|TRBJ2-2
ASSGTGGNINTGELF
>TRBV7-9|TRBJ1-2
ASSLTGQGGYGYT
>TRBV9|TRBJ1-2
ASSVFPGSDYGYT
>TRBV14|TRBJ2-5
ASSPTTSFAQETQY
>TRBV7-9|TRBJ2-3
ASSSTGVGADTQY
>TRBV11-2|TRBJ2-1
ASTPTSGAGNEQF
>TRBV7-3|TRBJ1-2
ASSPGVGKAHYGYT
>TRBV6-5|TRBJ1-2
ASSYGFDYGYT
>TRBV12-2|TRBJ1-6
ASRLAQGANLSSYNSPLH
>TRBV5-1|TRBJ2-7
ASSPSSYEQY
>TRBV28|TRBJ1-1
ASRKTDNTEAF
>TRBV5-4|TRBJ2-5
ASSLAGAPEETQY
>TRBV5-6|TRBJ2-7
ASTTREQIYEQY
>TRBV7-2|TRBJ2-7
ASSSKDRAPYEQY
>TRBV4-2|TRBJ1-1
ASSQERQLTEAF
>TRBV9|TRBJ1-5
ASSAGQGHQPQH
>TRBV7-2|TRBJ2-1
ASSSVASPSYNEQF
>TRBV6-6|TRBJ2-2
ASNAFQNTGELF
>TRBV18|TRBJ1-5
ASSPTGDQPQH
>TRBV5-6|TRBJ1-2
ASSFGERNYGYT